This T cell receptor beta chain comes out of a study of blood T cells in healthy people across ages. This clonotype occurred many times. Its antigen remains unidentified. Findings of the study overall: Observed TCR beta diversity showed a strong correlation with the percentage of naive T cells as measured by flow cytometry.

Trimming cost V 6 bases and J 2 bases; bases outside gene matches: 8. This CDR3 contains 16 residues. Together with a sample-barcoded 5' primer, a J-beta primer mix was included in a second PCR lasting roughly 6 to 12 cycles. TCRdb processed the 5' RACE reads anew with MiXCR; each CDR3 protein has one entry. Found here are 850,000 to 950,000 distinct CDR3 sequences, less than 35% of them singletons; the top ten hold roughly 17%. This clonotype originated in a woman older than 75 in good health. The sequenced material came from blood. The chain has TRBV12-3 or TRBV12-4 and TRBJ1-2, with 11 bases lining up with TRBD1. CDR3 nucleotide sequence: TGTGCCAGCAGAGCCGGACAGGGGGCTATGAACTATGGCTACACCTTC. Translation gives CASRAGQGAMNYGYTF.